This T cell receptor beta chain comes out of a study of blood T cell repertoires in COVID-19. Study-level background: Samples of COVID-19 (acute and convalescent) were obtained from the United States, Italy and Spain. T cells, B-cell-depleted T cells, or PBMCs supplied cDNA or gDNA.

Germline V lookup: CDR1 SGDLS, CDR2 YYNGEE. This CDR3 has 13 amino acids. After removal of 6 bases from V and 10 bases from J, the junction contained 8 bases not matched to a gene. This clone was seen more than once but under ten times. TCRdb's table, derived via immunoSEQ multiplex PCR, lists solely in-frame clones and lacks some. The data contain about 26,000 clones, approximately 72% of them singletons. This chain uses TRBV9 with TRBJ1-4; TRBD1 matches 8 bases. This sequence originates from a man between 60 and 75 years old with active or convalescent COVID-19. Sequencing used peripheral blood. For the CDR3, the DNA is TGTGCCAGCAACGAAGGGACAGGTGGAAAACTGTTTTTT. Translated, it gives CASNEGTGGKLFF.